This TCR beta chain comes out of a study of early stage breast cancer tumors (dated by TCRdb to the late 2010s). Regarding the study in general: Of the 15 or so invasive breast tumors, about 13 were found to be estrogen receptor-positive, progesterone receptor-positive and HER2-negative. A read coverage of roughly 10-fold per sample was achieved on average. The samples as a whole yielded some 2,500,000 detected templates, corresponding to 1,100,000 or so unique clonotypes. Of the 12 ER+/PR+/HER2- tumors, eight were classified as invasive ductal carcinomas and four as invasive lobular carcinomas. The research as a whole found: Repertoires from blood resembled normal breast more closely than tumor, and using blood as a reference for each tissue separated tumor from normal in about 85% of the 16 patients. Enriched TCRB sequences shared across patients were mostly commonly generated sequences, unlikely to play an important role in the tumor microenvironment. Bulk genomic DNA sequencing of unsorted cells missed chain pairing and functional markers such as CD4, CD8 and FOXP3. Compared with adjacent normal breast tissue, tumors had around 2.5-fold higher T cell density and higher clonality. Because the cohort was small, a breakdown by tumor subtype could not be done.

The table lists this clone with a count of one. There is no known antigen for this receptor. Per-base quality was not reported, and no clone a single base away is much larger than it. Two independent genomic DNA replicates were amplified for each sample, with roughly 0.5 ug used for blood and around 1.5 ug for tumor or normal breast. TCRB sequencing of genomic DNA was carried out with the ImmunoSeq Intro kit according to the manufacturer's instructions. The multiplex PCR ran for 25 to 35 cycles using proprietary primers and spike-in control sequences for absolute quantification. Single-end 150-bp reads were used to sequence an 87-bp fragment spanning the CDR3 plus the flanking V and J genes. Each lane of an Illumina MiSeq using version 3.0 chemistry carried seven multiplexed samples, with two replicates per sample. In the source study's methods: Raw data were processed with the vendor's proprietary pipeline, and both replicates were merged into a single result per sample. A clonotype was defined as productive rearrangements that share the same V-gene family, CDR3 amino acid sequence and J-gene segment. To compute clonality, the normalized Shannon entropy (Pielou evenness) of TCRB abundances was subtracted from 1. T cell density was estimated as total templates divided by the number of input cells, with the number of input cells inferred from the DNA input amount. Recon was used with default parameters to estimate total repertoire diversity and clonality. Clonotypes with over 0.1% abundance in tumor and at least 32-fold higher abundance in tumor than in normal breast were defined as tumor-enriched. TCRdb retrieved this table from immuneACCESS and kept in-frame rearrangements only. Not all clones are present; in checked studies, unresolved V genes account for under half, and no reason is known for the remainder. V and J calls plus clone size are reproduced from that table; the DNA served to infer D and trimming. In all, the sample holds more than 60,000 clones, and roughly 84% of those were seen once. The ten largest clones represent roughly 3% of the sample.

The study profiled bulk TCR beta-chain repertoires in matched peripheral blood, tumor and adjacent normal breast tissue taken from approximately 15 patients with early-stage breast cancer. Before surgery, roughly 4.5-11 mL of whole blood was collected in EDTA tubes and processed within 2 hours. Peripheral blood mononuclear cells were isolated by Ficoll-Paque centrifugation in SepMate-50 tubes. PBMCs were cryopreserved in approximately 90% FBS with roughly 10% DMSO in aliquots of roughly 2 to 4.5 million cells and stored in liquid nitrogen. The Qiagen AllPrep DNA/RNA Mini kit was used to extract genomic DNA. Spanning cysteine to phenylalanine, the CDR3 consists of 15 amino acids. Just CDR3 DNA is preserved here, 45 bases in frame from base 1. Deletion took 3 bases off V and 1 base off J, with a span of 12 bases between the germline ends. The germline V gene sets CDR1 to SGHVS and CDR2 to FQNEAQ.

This TCR was recovered from a person aged 55 to 75 with breast cancer. In this chain, TRBV7-8 is recombined with TRBJ1-2, with TRBD1 perhaps the D gene, on 5 matching bases. Specimen: blood. The bases read TGTGCCAGCAGCTTGACTCGCAGGGATAACTATGGCTACACCTTC. Its product reads: CASSLTRRDNYGYTF.